Below, 28 T cell receptor beta chains from the same sample are listed, as sequenced in a study of blood T cell repertoires in COVID-19 (TCRdb year 2020). Library method: the immunoSEQ multiplex PCR assay. TCRdb limited this immuneACCESS table to in-frame rearrangements with V and J called. A share of clones is missing; checked studies link under half to unresolved V genes, and the rest is unexplained. Recorded for this sample are about 220,000 clones; around 86% of them occurred a single time. The ten largest make up roughly 5% of the sample. The material sequenced was peripheral blood. The receptors stem from a human donor in a cohort sampled during active COVID-19.

The chain recombines TRBV6-2 or TRBV6-3 with TRBJ1-1; D remains unclear. Germline CDR1 MNHEY, CDR2 SVGEGT. V was cut by 6 bases and J by 11 bases, with 13 bases left in between. This CDR3 contains 11 residues. Here the CDR3 reads CASSHGAKAFF. The CDR3 nucleotides are TGTGCCAGCAGCCACGGAGCTAAGGCTTTCTTT.

The chain uses TRBV4-3 and TRBJ1-6; tentative D call: TRBD1 (5 bases). CDR3 length: 16 amino acids. Deletions cut 0 bases from V and 10 bases from J, with 16 bases between. Germline assignment: CDR1 LGHNA and CDR2 YSLEER. The CDR3 region is CASSQDRARMVSPLHF. For the CDR3, the DNA is TGCGCCAGCAGCCAAGACAGGGCCCGGATGGTGTCACCCCTCCACTTT.

This chain uses TRBV28 with TRBJ1-3; D gene unclear. The germline gives CDR1 MDHEN, CDR2 SYDVKM. The CDR3 covers 15 residues. V was pared by 4 bases and J by 0 bases, with 10 bases between. CDR3 bases: TGTGCCAGCAGTTCCCCGGTGGTCTCTGGAAACACCATATATTTT. This codes for CASSSPVVSGNTIYF.

V and J are TRBV7-2 and TRBJ2-7; 12 bases are a match to TRBD1. The junction had 7 bases not matched to a gene; V was cut back by 3 bases and J by 4 bases. CDR3 length equals 16 residues. Germline CDR1 SGHTA, CDR2 FQGNSA. The CDR3 protein is CASSLAGTGGLYEQYF. The CDR3 DNA is TGTGCCAGCAGCTTGGCCGGGACAGGGGGCTTATACGAGCAGTACTTC.

This clone was detected a few times. This CDR3 is CASSLDRGNTGELFF. CDR3 DNA sequence: TGCGCCAGCAGCTTGGACAGGGGTAACACCGGGGAGCTGTTTTTT. The V gene is TRBV4-3, the J gene TRBJ2-2; 9 bases line up with TRBD1. With 5 bases clipped from V and 2 bases from J, the junction kept 3 bases outside the gene matches. Germline V gene lookup returns CDR1 LGHNA and CDR2 YSLEER. The length of the CDR3 is 15 residues.

This clone was counted once. This chain connects TRBV27 to TRBJ2-7; 12 bases line up with TRBD2. Looked up from germline, CDR1 is MNHEY and CDR2 is SMNVEV (reference sequence). Unmatched junction bases numbered 7, after V lost 4 bases and J lost 6 bases. CDR3 size: 15 residues. The DNA for the CDR3 is TGTGCCAGCAGTTCCTCGACTAGCGGGAGAGGCGAGCAGTACTTC. Translation gives CASSSSTSGRGEQYF.

The V call is TRBV4-1, the J call TRBJ2-1, with 10 nucleotides matching TRBD2. This CDR3 region has 17 residues. Per the germline V gene, CDR1 is MGHRA and CDR2 is YSYEKL. With V trimmed by 0 bases and J by 7 bases, 9 bases remained unmatched. CDR3 nucleotide sequence: TGCGCCAGCAGCCAAGATCCCCTAGCGGGGGCCCTTAATGAGCAGTTCTTC. This codes for CASSQDPLAGALNEQFF.

This chain joins TRBV6-5 and TRBJ2-1; maybe TRBD2 (6 bases). Between the trimmed V and J ends, which lost 7 bases and 8 bases, there was a span of 18 bases. The germline gives CDR1 MNHEY, CDR2 SVGAGI. This CDR3 is 14 amino acids long. The CDR3, as DNA: TGTGCCAGCAATTCGGGACGCAGGAGGGATGAGCAGTTCTTC. Translating it yields CASNSGRRRDEQFF.

The CDR3 sequence: CASSLLAGVDEQYF. CDR3 nucleotides: TGCGCCAGCAGCCTCCTAGCGGGAGTCGACGAGCAGTACTTC. This chain connects TRBV5-1 to TRBJ2-7, with 10 bases that match TRBD2. The CDR3 consists of 14 residues. The junction had 6 bases not matched to a gene; V was cut back by 4 bases and J by 5 bases. The germline CDR1 and CDR2 sequences are SGHRS and YFSETQ.

A single count supports this clone. The genes are TRBV18 and TRBJ1-1; TRBD1 agrees at 9 bases. V lost 3 bases and J lost 4; bases outside the gene matches: 3. The CDR3 sequence is 14 residues long. Per the germline V gene, CDR1 is KGHSH and CDR2 is LQKENI. The CDR3: CASSPLTGGTEAFF. CDR3 bases: TGTGCCAGCTCACCCTTGACAGGGGGCACTGAAGCTTTCTTT.

The chain joins TRBV9 to TRBJ2-1; 8 bases align to TRBD2. The germline CDR1 and CDR2 sequences are SGDLS and YYNGEE. This CDR3 region has 16 residues. Germline trimming cut 3 bases from V and 2 bases from J; bases unmatched to any gene: 7. As DNA, the CDR3 is TGTGCCAGCAGCGGCGGACTAGCTGATGCCTACAATGAGCAGTTCTTC. Translating it yields CASSGGLADAYNEQFF. Complete variable domain (other parts from reference TRBV9 and TRBJ2-1): DSGVTQTPKHLITATGQRVTLRCSPRSGDLSVYWYQQSLDQGLQFLIQYYNGEERAKGNILERFSAQQFPDLHSELNLSSLELGDSALYFCASSGGLADAYNEQFFGPGTRLTVL.

Notes on this clone: Other nucleotide sequences in the sample specify the same CDR3. V usage is TRBV12-3 or TRBV12-4 and J usage is TRBJ2-7; no definite D call. The V gene lost 6 bases and the J gene lost 2 bases, with 5 bases spanning the gap. The CDR3 loop spans 11 amino acids. The CDR3 DNA is TGTGCCAGCAGCCCAGCCTACGAGCAGTACTTC. Its protein product is CASSPAYEQYF.

This clone occurred a few times. The rearrangement links TRBV5-4 to TRBJ1-6; D is unclear. Germline V lookup: CDR1 SGHNT, CDR2 YYREEE (reference sequence). V lost 4 bases and J lost 0, with 11 bases in between. This CDR3 is built from 16 residues. The CDR3 DNA reads TGTGCCAGCAGCCCAGAGGTAGTCTCCTATAATTCACCCCTCCACTTT. It is translated as CASSPEVVSYNSPLHF.

Turning to this clone: Other DNA sequences in the same sample also yield this CDR3. Here the CDR3 DNA reads TGTGCCAGTAGTCCCGGACTAGGGTACGAGCAGTACTTC. Its protein product is CASSPGLGYEQYF. The chain is built from TRBV19 and TRBJ2-7, with 7 bases matching TRBD2. V dropped 5 bases and J dropped 4; count of bases not matched to a gene: 5. Per germline, CDR1 LNHDA and CDR2 SQIVND (reference sequence). This CDR3 spans 13 amino acids.

The rearrangement links TRBV7-2 to TRBJ2-7, with 11 bases matching TRBD2. The CDR3 spans 17 residues. Germline CDR1 reads SGHTA; CDR2 reads FQGNSA. The junction had 11 bases not matched to a gene; V was cut back by 2 bases and J by 5 bases. CDR3 residues: CASSLRLAGGPSNEQYF. CDR3 in DNA: TGTGCCAGCAGCTTACGATTAGCGGGAGGGCCCTCGAACGAGCAGTACTTC.

This sequence joins TRBV3-1 (or the pseudogene TRBV3-2) and TRBJ2-5, with 8 bases matching TRBD2. Trimming cost V 0 bases and J 3 bases; bases outside gene matches: 6. Germline lookup yields CDR1 LGHDT and CDR2 YNNKEL (reference sequence). The CDR3 has 16 amino acids. CDR3 nucleotide sequence: TGTGCCAGCAGCCAAGAAGGCGCGGGAGGCGAAGAGACCCAGTACTTC. As protein: CASSQEGAGGEETQYF.

The CDR3 region has the DNA TGCAGTGCTAGTGGTAGCGGGGCAGCCACAGATACGCAGTATTTT. Protein sequence: CSASGSGAATDTQYF. The V call is TRBV20-1, the J call TRBJ2-3; 8 bases are shared with TRBD2. Germline V lookup: CDR1 DFQATT, CDR2 SNEGSKA (reference sequence). The CDR3 runs 15 residues. V gave up 3 bases and J gave up 2 bases; unmatched junction bases: 7.

The chain has TRBV29-1 and TRBJ2-1; TRBD2 matches at 14 bases. The CDR3 is 17 amino acids. CDR1 and CDR2 from the germline V gene are SQVTM and ANQGSEA. The V segment lost 7 bases and the J segment 1 base; nucleotides outside the gene matches: 9. CDR3 nucleotides: TGCAGCGCCGTGGGACTAGCGGGAGAAGGGTCCTACAATGAGCAGTTCTTC. This translates into CSAVGLAGEGSYNEQFF.

The chain carries TRBV18 and TRBJ1-1, with D possibly matching TRBD1 (6 bases). Germline CDR1 KGHSH, CDR2 LQKENI. The CDR3 spans 15 residues. V dropped 3 bases and J dropped 5 bases, with 16 bases sitting between them. The CDR3 here is CASSPSPGVWTEAFF. The CDR3 DNA follows: TGTGCCAGCTCACCCAGTCCAGGGGTTTGGACTGAAGCTTTCTTT. The full variable domain, rest sourced from reference TRBV18 and TRBJ1-1, is NAGVMQNPRHLVRRRGQEARLRCSPMKGHSHVYWYRQLPEEGLKFMVYLQKENIIDESGMPKERFSAEFPKEGPSILRIQQVVRGDSAAYFCASSPSPGVWTEAFFGQGTRLTVV.

This sequence joins TRBV27 and TRBJ2-3; D is unclear. There are 14 residues in the CDR3. Trimming removed 1 base at V and 0 bases at J, with 5 bases between. CDR1 MNHEY and CDR2 SMNVEV come from the germline V gene (reference sequence). CDR3 DNA sequence: TGTGCCAGCAGTTTATACAGAAGCACAGATACGCAGTATTTT. This sequence encodes CASSLYRSTDTQYF.

The V and J genes are TRBV5-1 and TRBJ1-1, with 8 bases aligning to TRBD1. V shed 0 bases and J 5 bases; nucleotides not matched to a gene: 3. The CDR3 has 14 residues. CDR1 and CDR2 (germline): SGHRS, YFSETQ. The CDR3 reads CASSLGQGRTEAFF. The CDR3 DNA reads as TGCGCCAGCAGCTTGGGACAGGGGAGAACTGAAGCTTTCTTT.

The rearrangement joins TRBV6-1 to TRBJ1-3, with 10 bases fitting TRBD1. In germline, CDR1 is MNHNS, CDR2 SASEGT. This CDR3 has 17 residues. The V gene end was trimmed by 2 bases and the J gene end by 1 base; junction bases not matched to a gene: 5. CDR3 protein: CASSEYGTGASGNTIYF. CDR3 DNA: TGTGCCAGCAGTGAATACGGGACAGGGGCGTCTGGAAACACCATATATTTT.

This chain's CDR3 is CASSPGQGLIGYTF. DNA for the CDR3: TGTGCCAGCAGCCCGGGACAGGGACTGATCGGCTACACCTTC. The rearrangement joins TRBV9 to TRBJ1-2, with TRBD1 identical over 9 bases. The CDR3 runs to 14 residues. The V gene end was trimmed by 4 bases and the J gene end by 8 bases; junction bases not matched to a gene: 9. From germline, CDR1 is SGDLS and CDR2 YYNGEE. The complete variable domain, with remaining parts taken from reference TRBV9 and TRBJ1-2, reads DSGVTQTPKHLITATGQRVTLRCSPRSGDLSVYWYQQSLDQGLQFLIQYYNGEERAKGNILERFSAQQFPDLHSELNLSSLELGDSALYFCASSPGQGLIGYTFGSGTRLTVV.

The chain carries TRBV7-2 and TRBJ2-1; TRBD2 agrees at 8 bases. The J segment lost 8 bases and the V segment lost 2 bases, leaving 8 bases of the junction unmatched. CDR1 is SGHTA and CDR2 is FQGNSA in the germline V gene. There are 15 residues in the CDR3. CDR3 in DNA: TGTGCCAGCAGCTTAACACGGACTAGCTTCTATGAGCAGTTCTTC. It yields the protein CASSLTRTSFYEQFF. The variable domain in full, with the rest retrieved from reference TRBV7-2 and TRBJ2-1, is GAGVSQSPSNKVTEKGKDVELRCDPISGHTALYWYRQSLGQGLEFLIYFQGNSAPDKSGLPSDRFSAERTGGSVSTLTIQRTQQEDSAVYLCASSLTRTSFYEQFFGPGTRLTVL.

The chain carries TRBV6-2 or TRBV6-3 and TRBJ1-1; D might be TRBD1 (6 bases). V dropped 5 bases and J dropped 5 bases, with 15 bases sitting between them. The CDR3 consists of 14 residues. Germline lookup yields CDR1 MNHEY and CDR2 SVGEGT. CDR3 amino acids: CASSNRVIVTEAFF. Written as DNA, the CDR3 is TGTGCCAGCAGTAACAGGGTGATCGTAACTGAAGCTTTCTTT.

This clone was detected ten times or more. This chain links TRBV27 with TRBJ1-4, with D possibly matching TRBD1 (5 bases). Germline-derived CDR1 and CDR2 are MNHEY and SMNVEV (reference sequence). Deletions cut 8 bases from V and 3 bases from J, with 13 bases between. CDR3 length: 14 amino acids. The CDR3 bases are TGTGCCAGCGCCCACAGGTTTCCTAATGAAAAACTGTTTTTT. This encodes CASAHRFPNEKLFF.

The rearrangement joins TRBV28 to TRBJ1-2, with TRBD1 matching over 8 bases. V was pared by 3 bases and J by 5 bases, with 11 bases of the junction left unmatched. CDR1 and CDR2 from the germline V gene are MDHEN and SYDVKM. The CDR3 contains 16 residues. Here the CDR3 reads CASSFPPDRVEYGYTF. Here the CDR3 DNA reads TGTGCCAGCAGTTTCCCCCCGGACAGGGTGGAATATGGCTACACCTTC.

The CDR3 nucleotides are TGTGCCACCAGTGACTGGACAGGAGGGGGCACAGATACGCAGTATTTT. It encodes CATSDWTGGGTDTQYF. J is TRBJ2-3 and V is TRBV24-1, with TRBD1 as a possible D gene (7 bases). The CDR3 sequence is 16 residues long. CDR1 is KGHDR, CDR2 SFDVKD, per germline. V was pared by 4 bases and J by 1 base, with 14 bases between.